This T cell receptor beta chain was observed in a study of blood T cell repertoires in COVID-19. Study context: The United States, Italy and Spain supplied acute and convalescent COVID-19 samples. T cells, B-cell-depleted T cells, or PBMCs provided the cDNA or gDNA that served as material.

Germline lookup yields CDR1 MNHEY and CDR2 SMNVEV (reference sequence). The CDR3 is 14 amino acids. V was cut by 8 bases and J by 0 bases, with 10 bases left in between. TCRdb's table, derived via immunoSEQ multiplex PCR, lists solely in-frame clones and lacks some. This sample has about 75,000 clones, with approximately 90% found just once. The chain couples TRBV27 to TRBJ2-2; D perhaps matches TRBD1 (6 bases). Input material: peripheral blood. The receptor comes from a human donor in a cohort sampled during active COVID-19. In DNA form, the CDR3 reads TGTGCCAGCCGAAGGACAGCGAACACCGGGGAGCTGTTTTTT. It is translated as CASRRTANTGELFF.